The rows below give T cell receptor beta chains drawn from one sample of a study of T cells in Graves' hyperthyroidism and ophthalmopathy. Each CDR3 protein is one row after TCRdb ran MiXCR on the multiplex PCR reads. The profile shows approximately 330,000 distinct CDR3 sequences, around a fifth of them singletons. Sequenced input: blood. These receptors all come from a woman in her forties or fifties with Graves' hyperthyroidism. Each CDR3 is given with its conserved first and last residue. Fields, in order: D gene, clone size, V gene, J gene, CDR3 DNA, CDR3 protein. D genes are given only for firm matches. Expanded clones get a size class; other rows say once, few or many, or leave the size out.

d_gene: NA; abundance: few; v_gene: TRBV7-9; j_gene: TRBJ1-2; CDR3nt: TGTGCCAGCAGCCCTCCCAGGGACTATGGCTACACCTTC; CDR3aa: CASSPPRDYGYTF
d_gene: NA; abundance: few; v_gene: TRBV6-1; j_gene: TRBJ1-1; CDR3nt: TGTGCCAGCAGTCCGACATGGGAAAACACTGAAGCTTTCTTT; CDR3aa: CASSPTWENTEAFF
d_gene: NA; abundance: many; v_gene: TRBV2; j_gene: TRBJ2-5; CDR3nt: TGTGCCAGCAGTGTATCGGAAACCCAAGAGACCCAGTACTTC; CDR3aa: CASSVSETQETQYF
d_gene: TRBD1; abundance: many; v_gene: TRBV5-1; j_gene: TRBJ2-7; CDR3nt: TGCGCCAGCAGCAGACAGGGGGACTCTGGCGAGCAGTACTTC; CDR3aa: CASSRQGDSGEQYF
d_gene: NA; abundance: NA; v_gene: TRBV6-1; j_gene: TRBJ1-2; CDR3nt: TGTGCCAGCAGTGAATACCCGGGACGAAACTATGGCTACACCTTC; CDR3aa: CASSEYPGRNYGYTF
d_gene: NA; abundance: many; v_gene: TRBV6-5; j_gene: TRBJ2-1; CDR3nt: TGTGCCAGCAGTTACTTCCCCGCTAGCAGCTACAATGAGCAGTTCTTC; CDR3aa: CASSYFPASSYNEQFF
d_gene: NA; abundance: NA; v_gene: TRBV9; j_gene: TRBJ2-3; CDR3nt: TGTGCCAGCAGCTCACAATTGGATACGCAGTATTTT; CDR3aa: CASSSQLDTQYF
d_gene: TRBD1; abundance: NA; v_gene: TRBV6-1; j_gene: TRBJ1-5; CDR3nt: TGTGCCAGCAGGGCTACAGGGGATTCCAGTTTCAGTCAGCCCCAGCATTTT; CDR3aa: CASRATGDSSFSQPQHF
d_gene: TRBD1; abundance: many; v_gene: TRBV28; j_gene: TRBJ1-2; CDR3nt: TGTGCCAGCACCCTCGACAGGGACAGAAGGGGCTACACCTTC; CDR3aa: CASTLDRDRRGYTF
d_gene: NA; abundance: NA; v_gene: TRBV7-2; j_gene: TRBJ1-1; CDR3nt: TGTGCCAGCAGCTCGGGCGGGGTTTTTTCTGAAGCTTTCTTT; CDR3aa: CASSSGGVFSEAFF
d_gene: NA; abundance: few; v_gene: TRBV12-3/TRBV12-4; j_gene: TRBJ1-1; CDR3nt: TGTGCCAGCAGTTTATCGAATACAGGGATGTGGACTGAAGCTTTCTTT; CDR3aa: CASSLSNTGMWTEAFF
d_gene: TRBD1; abundance: many; v_gene: TRBV30; j_gene: TRBJ1-1; CDR3nt: TGTGCCTGGAGCCCCACAGGGGGCACTGAAGCTTTCTTT; CDR3aa: CAWSPTGGTEAFF
d_gene: TRBD2; abundance: many; v_gene: TRBV5-6; j_gene: TRBJ2-2; CDR3nt: TGTGCCAGCAGCCTAGCGGGAGGGCCCTCCGGGGAGCTGTTTTTT; CDR3aa: CASSLAGGPSGELFF
d_gene: TRBD1; abundance: many; v_gene: TRBV6-1; j_gene: TRBJ2-3; CDR3nt: TGTGCCAGCAGTTCCCGGGACAGGGGATCTAGCACAGATACGCAGTATTTT; CDR3aa: CASSSRDRGSSTDTQYF
d_gene: NA; abundance: NA; v_gene: TRBV7-2; j_gene: TRBJ2-1; CDR3nt: TGTGCCAGCAGCTTGAGCAACGGACCCTACAATGAGCAGTTCTTC; CDR3aa: CASSLSNGPYNEQFF
d_gene: NA; abundance: many; v_gene: TRBV5-1; j_gene: TRBJ1-2; CDR3nt: TGCGCCAGCAGAGGGACTAACTATGGCTACACCTTC; CDR3aa: CASRGTNYGYTF
d_gene: TRBD1; abundance: NA; v_gene: TRBV12-3/TRBV12-4; j_gene: TRBJ1-2; CDR3nt: TGTGCCAGCAGTCAAACAGGGGGCATCGGTGGCTACACCTTC; CDR3aa: CASSQTGGIGGYTF
d_gene: TRBD2; abundance: many; v_gene: TRBV12-3/TRBV12-4; j_gene: TRBJ2-7; CDR3nt: TGTGCCAGCAGTTTGGGAGGGAGCCCGTCCTACGAGCAGTACTTC; CDR3aa: CASSLGGSPSYEQYF
d_gene: NA; abundance: NA; v_gene: TRBV29-1; j_gene: TRBJ2-7; CDR3nt: TGCAGCGTTGAAACGGATACCTACGAGCAGTACTTC; CDR3aa: CSVETDTYEQYF
d_gene: TRBD1; abundance: NA; v_gene: TRBV15; j_gene: TRBJ1-4; CDR3nt: TGTGCCACCAGCAGGGACAGGGCGCCGGAAAAACTGTTTTTT; CDR3aa: CATSRDRAPEKLFF
d_gene: NA; abundance: many; v_gene: TRBV6-6; j_gene: TRBJ1-1; CDR3nt: TGTGCCAGCAGTTACTCGATCGGGGGGGGAATGAACACTGAAGCTTTCTTT; CDR3aa: CASSYSIGGGMNTEAFF
d_gene: NA; abundance: many; v_gene: TRBV20-1; j_gene: TRBJ2-1; CDR3nt: TGCAGTGCTAGAGTTAAGTTATACAATGAGCAGTTCTTC; CDR3aa: CSARVKLYNEQFF
d_gene: TRBD1; abundance: few; v_gene: TRBV10-3; j_gene: TRBJ2-3; CDR3nt: TGTGCCATCAACCAGGGGGCGTTGGGAGATACGCAGTATTTT; CDR3aa: CAINQGALGDTQYF
d_gene: NA; abundance: many; v_gene: TRBV2; j_gene: TRBJ2-5; CDR3nt: TGTGCCAGCAGTCTAGGGACAACCTCGAGAGGGGAGACCCAGTACTTC; CDR3aa: CASSLGTTSRGETQYF
d_gene: NA; abundance: few; v_gene: TRBV29-1; j_gene: TRBJ1-5; CDR3nt: TGCAGCGTTGTGAGGACAGCTTATAGCAATCAGCCCCAGCATTTT; CDR3aa: CSVVRTAYSNQPQHF
d_gene: NA; abundance: NA; v_gene: TRBV7-2; j_gene: TRBJ2-5; CDR3nt: TGTGCCAGCAGCTCCGTGTCCCAAGAGACCCAGTACTTC; CDR3aa: CASSSVSQETQYF
d_gene: NA; abundance: many; v_gene: TRBV3-1; j_gene: TRBJ1-1; CDR3nt: TGTGCCAGCAGCCAAGTCAGTTCGAACACTGAAGCTTTCTTT; CDR3aa: CASSQVSSNTEAFF
d_gene: NA; abundance: NA; v_gene: TRBV6-1; j_gene: TRBJ2-5; CDR3nt: TGTGCCAGCAGTGAAACGACAGGAACCGGCCAAGAGACCCAGTACTTC; CDR3aa: CASSETTGTGQETQYF
d_gene: NA; abundance: NA; v_gene: TRBV28; j_gene: TRBJ2-5; CDR3nt: TGTGCCAGCAGTTTATTTCATGAGGCAAAGTACTTC; CDR3aa: CASSLFHEAKYF
d_gene: NA; abundance: few; v_gene: TRBV3-1; j_gene: TRBJ2-1; CDR3nt: TGTGCCAGCAGCCCGGGGGGCAGTAAATCCTACAATGAGCAGTTCTTC; CDR3aa: CASSPGGSKSYNEQFF
d_gene: NA; abundance: many; v_gene: TRBV20-1; j_gene: TRBJ2-5; CDR3nt: TGCAGTGCTAGAGGGGGGGATGAGACCCAGTACTTC; CDR3aa: CSARGGDETQYF
d_gene: NA; abundance: NA; v_gene: TRBV28; j_gene: TRBJ1-1; CDR3nt: TGTGCCAGCAGCCCCGGACAGAGGAACACTGAAGCTTCCTTT; CDR3aa: CASSPGQRNTEASF
d_gene: NA; abundance: many; v_gene: TRBV29-1; j_gene: TRBJ1-1; CDR3nt: TGCAGCGTTGAATGGGGGCGGAACACTGAAGCTTTCTTT; CDR3aa: CSVEWGRNTEAFF
d_gene: TRBD2; abundance: many; v_gene: TRBV20-1; j_gene: TRBJ2-3; CDR3nt: TGCAGTGCTAGAGATGTCGCGGGGGTGGCAGATACGCAGTATTTT; CDR3aa: CSARDVAGVADTQYF
d_gene: TRBD2; abundance: many; v_gene: TRBV20-1; j_gene: TRBJ2-7; CDR3nt: TGCAGTGCACCCGGGACTAGCGTCTACGAGCAGTACTTC; CDR3aa: CSAPGTSVYEQYF
d_gene: TRBD2; abundance: NA; v_gene: TRBV19; j_gene: TRBJ2-2; CDR3nt: TGTGCCACCTCGGGGGCGGGGGGCTCCACCGGGGAGCTGTTTTTT; CDR3aa: CATSGAGGSTGELFF
d_gene: NA; abundance: many; v_gene: TRBV30; j_gene: TRBJ2-1; CDR3nt: TGTGCCTGGAGTCTTGGGACATCCTACAATGAGCAGTTCTTC; CDR3aa: CAWSLGTSYNEQFF
d_gene: TRBD1; abundance: few; v_gene: TRBV19; j_gene: TRBJ2-5; CDR3nt: TGTGCCAGTAGCTCCGCCACAGGGGGTCAAGAGACCCAGTACTTC; CDR3aa: CASSSATGGQETQYF
d_gene: NA; abundance: many; v_gene: TRBV6-1; j_gene: TRBJ1-5; CDR3nt: TGTGCCAGCTCCGGGACGAGGAGCAATCAGCCCCAGCATTTT; CDR3aa: CASSGTRSNQPQHF
d_gene: TRBD2; abundance: NA; v_gene: TRBV5-1; j_gene: TRBJ2-3; CDR3nt: TGCGCCAGCAGCCCGACTAGCCCGAGAGATACGCAGTATTTT; CDR3aa: CASSPTSPRDTQYF